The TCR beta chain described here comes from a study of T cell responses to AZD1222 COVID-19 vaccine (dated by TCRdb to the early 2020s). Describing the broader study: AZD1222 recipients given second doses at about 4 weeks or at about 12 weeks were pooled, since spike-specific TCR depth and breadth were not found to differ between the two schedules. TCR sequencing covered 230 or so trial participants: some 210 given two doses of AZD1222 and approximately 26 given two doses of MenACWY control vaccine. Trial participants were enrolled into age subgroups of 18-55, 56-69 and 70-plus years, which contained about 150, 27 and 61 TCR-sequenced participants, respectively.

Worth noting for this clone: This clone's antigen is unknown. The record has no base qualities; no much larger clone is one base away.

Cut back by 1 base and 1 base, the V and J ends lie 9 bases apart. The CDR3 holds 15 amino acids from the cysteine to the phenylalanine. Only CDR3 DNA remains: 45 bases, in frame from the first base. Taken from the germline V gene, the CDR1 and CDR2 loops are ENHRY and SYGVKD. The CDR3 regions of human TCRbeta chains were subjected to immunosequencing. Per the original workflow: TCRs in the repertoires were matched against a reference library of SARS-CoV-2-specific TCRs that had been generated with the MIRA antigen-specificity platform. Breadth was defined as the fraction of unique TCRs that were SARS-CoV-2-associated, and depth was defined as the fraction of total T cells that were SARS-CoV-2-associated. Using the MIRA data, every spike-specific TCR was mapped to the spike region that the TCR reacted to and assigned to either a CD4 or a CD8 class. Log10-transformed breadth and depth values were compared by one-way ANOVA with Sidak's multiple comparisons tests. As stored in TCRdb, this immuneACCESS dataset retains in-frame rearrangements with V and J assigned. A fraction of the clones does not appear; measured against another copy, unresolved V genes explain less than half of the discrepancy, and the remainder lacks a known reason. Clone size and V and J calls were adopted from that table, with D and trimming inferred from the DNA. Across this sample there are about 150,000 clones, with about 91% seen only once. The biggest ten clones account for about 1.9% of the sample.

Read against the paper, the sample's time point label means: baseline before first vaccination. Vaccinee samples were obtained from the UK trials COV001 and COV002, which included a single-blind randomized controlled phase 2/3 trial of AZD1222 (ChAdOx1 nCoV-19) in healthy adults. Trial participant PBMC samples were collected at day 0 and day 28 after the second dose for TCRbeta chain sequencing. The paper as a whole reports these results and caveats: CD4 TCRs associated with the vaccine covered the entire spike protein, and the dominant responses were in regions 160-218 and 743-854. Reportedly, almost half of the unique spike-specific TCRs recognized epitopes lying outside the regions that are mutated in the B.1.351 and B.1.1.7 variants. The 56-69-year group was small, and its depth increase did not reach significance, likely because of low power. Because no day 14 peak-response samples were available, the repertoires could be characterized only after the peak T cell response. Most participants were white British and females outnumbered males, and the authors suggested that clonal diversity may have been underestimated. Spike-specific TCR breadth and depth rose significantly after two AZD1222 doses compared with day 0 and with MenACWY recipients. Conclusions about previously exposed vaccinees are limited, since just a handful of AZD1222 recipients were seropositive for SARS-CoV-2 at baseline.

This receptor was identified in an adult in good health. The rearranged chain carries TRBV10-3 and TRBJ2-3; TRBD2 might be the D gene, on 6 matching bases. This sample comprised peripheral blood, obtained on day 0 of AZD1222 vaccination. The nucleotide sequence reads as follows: TGTGCCATCAGTGAGTTCGGGGGAGGCACAGATACGCAGTATTTT. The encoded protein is CAISEFGGGTDTQYF.